The TCR beta chain under discussion was sequenced for a study of T cell repertoires in cytomegalovirus infection. This CDR3 contains 12 residues. The V end lost 5 bases, the J end lost 4 bases, and 8 bases lay between the germline ends. From germline, CDR1 is SGHVS and CDR2 FNYEAQ. TCRdb recomputed calls from the reads with MiXCR, one row per CDR3 protein. The sample lists about 680,000 distinct CDR3 sequences, 20% to 25% occurring once. Sequencing was performed on CD8+ T cells from PBMCs. The sequence was obtained from a human donor in good health (CMV status not recorded). Some clones in this sample may be carry-over from other donors' samples. V usage is TRBV7-6 and J usage is TRBJ1-1; no reliable D call. The CDR3 sequence is CASSDWTTEAFF. CDR3 nucleotides: TGTGCCAGCAGCGACTGGACCACTGAAGCTTTCTTT.